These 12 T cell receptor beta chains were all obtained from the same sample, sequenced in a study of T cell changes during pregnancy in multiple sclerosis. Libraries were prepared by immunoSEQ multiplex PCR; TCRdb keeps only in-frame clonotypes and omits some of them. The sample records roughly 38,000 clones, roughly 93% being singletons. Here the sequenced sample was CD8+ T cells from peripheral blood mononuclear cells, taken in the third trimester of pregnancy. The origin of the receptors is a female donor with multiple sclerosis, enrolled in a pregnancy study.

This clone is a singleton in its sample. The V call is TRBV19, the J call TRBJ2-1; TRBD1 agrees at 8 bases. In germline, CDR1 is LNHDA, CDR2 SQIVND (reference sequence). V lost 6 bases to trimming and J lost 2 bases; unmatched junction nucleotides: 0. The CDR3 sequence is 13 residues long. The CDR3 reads CASRQGAYNEQFF. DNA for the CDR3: TGTGCCAGTAGACAGGGGGCCTACAATGAGCAGTTCTTC.

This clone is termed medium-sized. Here the CDR3 DNA reads TGTGCCAGCACGGCTCCCGGGAGGGACAATGAGCAGTTCTTC. It translates to CASTAPGRDNEQFF. The chain uses TRBV28 and TRBJ2-1, with 8 nucleotides matching TRBD2. The CDR3 is made up of 14 amino acids. The V and J ends lost 7 bases and 5 bases, in that order; junction bases with no gene match: 7. Per germline, CDR1 MDHEN and CDR2 SYDVKM.

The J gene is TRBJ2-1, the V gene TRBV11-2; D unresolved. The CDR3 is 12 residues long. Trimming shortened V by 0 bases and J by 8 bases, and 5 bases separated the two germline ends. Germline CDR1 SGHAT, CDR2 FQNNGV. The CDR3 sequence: CASSLDLDEQFF. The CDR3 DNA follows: TGTGCCAGCAGCTTAGATCTCGATGAGCAGTTCTTC.

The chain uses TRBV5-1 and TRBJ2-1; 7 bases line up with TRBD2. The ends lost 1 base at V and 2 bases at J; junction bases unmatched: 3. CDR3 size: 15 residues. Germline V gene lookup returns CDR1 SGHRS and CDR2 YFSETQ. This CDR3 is CASSLSGGAYNEQFF. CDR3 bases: TGCGCCAGCAGCTTGTCGGGAGGAGCCTACAATGAGCAGTTCTTC.

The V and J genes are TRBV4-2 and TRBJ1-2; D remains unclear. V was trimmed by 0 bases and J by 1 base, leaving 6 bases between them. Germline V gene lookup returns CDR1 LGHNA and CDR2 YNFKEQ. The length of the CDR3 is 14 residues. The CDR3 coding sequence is TGTGCCAGCAGCCAAGAGGGCCTTAACTATGGCTACACCTTC. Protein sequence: CASSQEGLNYGYTF.

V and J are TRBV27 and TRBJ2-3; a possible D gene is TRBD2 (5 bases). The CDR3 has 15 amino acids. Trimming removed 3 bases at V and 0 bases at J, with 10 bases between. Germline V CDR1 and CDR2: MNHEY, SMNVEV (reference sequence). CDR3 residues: CASSLASGSTDTQYF. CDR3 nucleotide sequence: TGTGCCAGCAGTTTGGCCAGCGGTAGCACAGATACGCAGTATTTT.

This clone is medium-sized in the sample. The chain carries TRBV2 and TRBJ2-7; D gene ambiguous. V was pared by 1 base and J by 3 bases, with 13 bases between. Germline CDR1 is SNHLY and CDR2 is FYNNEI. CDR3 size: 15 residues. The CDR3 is CASSEGSLNGYEQYF. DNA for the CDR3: TGTGCCAGCAGTGAAGGGAGCCTAAACGGCTACGAGCAGTACTTC.

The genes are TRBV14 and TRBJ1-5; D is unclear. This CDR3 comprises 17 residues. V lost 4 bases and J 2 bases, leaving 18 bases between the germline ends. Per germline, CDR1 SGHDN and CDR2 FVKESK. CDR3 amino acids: CASSLGLPVMRNQPQHF. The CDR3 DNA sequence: TGTGCCAGCAGCCTTGGGCTTCCGGTGATGCGCAATCAGCCCCAGCATTTT.

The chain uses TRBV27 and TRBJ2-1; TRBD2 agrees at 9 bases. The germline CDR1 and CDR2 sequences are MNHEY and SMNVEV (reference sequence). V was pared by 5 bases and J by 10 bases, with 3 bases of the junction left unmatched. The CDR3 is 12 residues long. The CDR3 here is CASSPLAGEQFF. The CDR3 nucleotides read TGTGCCAGCAGTCCGCTAGCGGGGGAGCAGTTCTTC.

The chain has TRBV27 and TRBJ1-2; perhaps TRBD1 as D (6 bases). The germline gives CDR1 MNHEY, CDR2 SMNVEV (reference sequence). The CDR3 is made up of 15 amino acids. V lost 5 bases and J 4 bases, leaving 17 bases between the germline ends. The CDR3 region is CASSTGGTPRYGYTF. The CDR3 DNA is TGTGCCAGCAGTACCGGTGGGACACCACGCTATGGCTACACCTTC.

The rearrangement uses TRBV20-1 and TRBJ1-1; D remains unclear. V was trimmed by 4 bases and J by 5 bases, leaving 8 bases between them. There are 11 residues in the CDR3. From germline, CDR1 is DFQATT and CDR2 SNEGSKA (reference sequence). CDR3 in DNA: TGCAGTGCTAACGAGGGTACTGAAGCTTTCTTT. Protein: CSANEGTEAFF.

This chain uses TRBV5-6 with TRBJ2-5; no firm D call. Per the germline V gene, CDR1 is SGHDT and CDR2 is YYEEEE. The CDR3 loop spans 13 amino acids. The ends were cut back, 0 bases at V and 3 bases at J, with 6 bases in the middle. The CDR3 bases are TGTGCCAGCAGCTTGGGAGAGAAAGAGACCCAGTACTTC. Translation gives CASSLGEKETQYF.